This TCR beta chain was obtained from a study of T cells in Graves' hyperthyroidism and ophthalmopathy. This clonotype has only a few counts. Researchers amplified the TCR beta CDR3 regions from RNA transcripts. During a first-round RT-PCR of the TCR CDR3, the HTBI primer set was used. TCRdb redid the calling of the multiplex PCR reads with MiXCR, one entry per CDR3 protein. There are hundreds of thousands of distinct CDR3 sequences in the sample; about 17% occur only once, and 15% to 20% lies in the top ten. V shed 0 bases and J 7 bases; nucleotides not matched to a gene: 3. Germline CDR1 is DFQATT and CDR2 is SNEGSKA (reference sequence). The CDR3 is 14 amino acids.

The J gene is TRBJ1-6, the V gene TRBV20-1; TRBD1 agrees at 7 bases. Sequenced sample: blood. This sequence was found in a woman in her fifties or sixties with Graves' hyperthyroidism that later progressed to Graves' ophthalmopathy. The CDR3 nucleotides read TGCAGTGCTAGAGATCAGGGGGGGAATTCACCCCTCCACTTT. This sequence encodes CSARDQGGNSPLHF.